The T cell receptor (beta chain) under discussion was sequenced for a study of CXCR4 blockade with PD-1 therapy in pancreatic cancer. Study observations and caveats: Tumor clonality averaged approximately 0.15 versus 0.05 in healthy blood, not predicting survival. Sequencing covered TCRbeta chains only, not alpha chains. Clone frequency correlated with its number of distinct nucleotide rearrangements.

The data were produced by immunoSEQ multiplex PCR, yet TCRdb's version contains in-frame clones alone and is incomplete. The data contain more than 15,000 clones, over 60% of them singletons. This CDR3 contains 15 residues. Trimming stripped 7 bases from V and 4 bases from J, with 17 bases between. Germline CDR1 and CDR2: LNHDA and SQIVND (reference sequence). These archived tumors were resected from patients never given neoadjuvant therapy beforehand. A word on this clone: Its antigen is still unknown.

Sequencing was performed on tumor tissue. The chain uses TRBV19 and TRBJ1-5; tentative D call: TRBD1 (6 bases). The TCR comes from a human donor with pancreatic ductal adenocarcinoma. CDR3 nucleotides: TGTGCCAGTACCATTCGGGCAGGGGCTAATCAGCCCCAGCATTTT. It yields the protein CASTIRAGANQPQHF.